This TCR beta chain originates from a study of blood T cell repertoires in COVID-19. On the study more broadly: From T cells, B-cell-depleted T cells, or PBMCs came the material, which was cDNA or gDNA.

CDR1 and CDR2 from the germline V gene are MNHEY and SVGAGI. The V gene end was trimmed by 7 bases and the J gene end by 6 bases; junction bases not matched to a gene: 5. The CDR3 loop spans 13 amino acids. Individuals drawn from 24 US areas were about 18 to 95 years old. Two consecutive negative NP/OP PCR tests, clearance, or resolved symptoms defined Cohort 3 recovery. In the authors' methods: Estimates of nucleated cell counts were drawn from the amplification of reference gene primers. Using immunoSEQ multiplex PCR, the repertoire was profiled, and TCRdb retains in-frame clones only, with some absent. The DNA gave D and trimming, while V, J and clone size come from that table. The sample lists 300,000 to 400,000 clones; approximately 88% were seen once.

The origin of this receptor is a man under 40 who had recovered from COVID-19. J is TRBJ1-4 and V is TRBV6-5; the match to TRBD1 covers 7 bases. The sequenced sample was PBMCs or T cells enriched from blood (not recorded which). CDR3 bases: TGTGCCAGCATGTTCCAGGGGGATGAAAAACTGTTTTTT. Protein sequence: CASMFQGDEKLFF.